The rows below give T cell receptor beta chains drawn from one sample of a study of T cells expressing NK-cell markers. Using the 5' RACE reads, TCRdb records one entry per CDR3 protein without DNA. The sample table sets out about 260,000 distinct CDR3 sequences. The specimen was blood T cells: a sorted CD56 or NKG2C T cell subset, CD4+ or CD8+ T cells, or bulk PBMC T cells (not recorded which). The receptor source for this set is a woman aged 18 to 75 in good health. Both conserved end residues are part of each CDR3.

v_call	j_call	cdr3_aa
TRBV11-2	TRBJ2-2	CASSSGGAGTGELFF
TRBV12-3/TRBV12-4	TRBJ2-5	CASSFGEEETQYF
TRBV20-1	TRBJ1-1	CSAHGLEGEAFF
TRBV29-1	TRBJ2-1	CSVIQVAYNEQFF
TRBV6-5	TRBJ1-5	CASSSRGFGNQPQHF
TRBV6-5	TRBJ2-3	CASSYYRDTDTQYF
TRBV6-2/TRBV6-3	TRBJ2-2	CASSYPGQGTGELFF
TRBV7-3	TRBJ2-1	CASSLSFGNNEQFF
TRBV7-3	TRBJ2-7	CASSLGASYEQYF
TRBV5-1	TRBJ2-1	CASSLGTHYNEQFF
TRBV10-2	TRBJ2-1	CASRTSGFYNEQFF
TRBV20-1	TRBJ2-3	CSARAPGRDTQYF
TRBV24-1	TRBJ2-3	CATSDLKGADTQYF
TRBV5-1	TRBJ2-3	CASSLVGGLTDTQYF
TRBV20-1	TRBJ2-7	CSAIPPGHPYEQYF
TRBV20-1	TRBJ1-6	CSAREGGNSPLHF
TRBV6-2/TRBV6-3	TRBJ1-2	CASRTFPGQEANYGYTF
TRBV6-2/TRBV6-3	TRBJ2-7	CASSAKGGGSYEQYF
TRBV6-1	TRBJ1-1	CASSPTGVMDTEAFF
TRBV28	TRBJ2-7	CASRGQGSSYEQYF
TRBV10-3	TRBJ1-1	CAISESGEGAEAFF
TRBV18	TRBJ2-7	CASSWGTGSYEQYF
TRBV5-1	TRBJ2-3	CASSLGTSGPPNTQYF
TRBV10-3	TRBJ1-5	CAIRKDREGNQPQHF
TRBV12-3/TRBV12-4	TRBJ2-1	CASSPRLAGGPNEQFF
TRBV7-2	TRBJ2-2	CASSSYGWRSTGELFF
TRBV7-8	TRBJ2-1	CASSSDSLYNEQFF
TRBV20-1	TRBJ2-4	CSAAATGLWGENIQYF